This entry concerns a single T cell receptor (beta chain). These data belong to a study of cytomegalovirus exposure and HLA in healthy donors. PCR employed 60 Vbeta and 13 Jbeta primers. Sequencing was performed with immunoSEQ multiplex PCR; in TCRdb, only in-frame clones are kept and a portion is missing. The sample yields approximately 150,000 clones, over 80% seen once. The source material was PBMCs. This receptor was identified in a woman aged 25 to 39 in good health and CMV-seronegative.

In DNA form, the CDR3 reads TGTGCCAGCAGTTTATGGGGCACCCAAGAGACCCAGTACTTC. Translation: CASSLWGTQETQYF. This rearrangement joins TRBV28 to TRBJ2-5; D gene ambiguous. CDR3 length equals 14 residues. CDR1 and CDR2 (germline): MDHEN, SYDVKM. Deletions cut 0 bases from V and 1 base from J, with 6 bases between.